The present TCR beta chain was sequenced within a study of blood T cell repertoires in COVID-19. Study-level background: Acute-phase and convalescent COVID-19 samples originated in the United States, Italy and Spain.

Participants were aged about 18 to 89 years from 20 to 30 US areas. In the original analysis: Estimated nucleated cell counts came from reference gene primer amplification. Only in-frame clones appear in the TCRdb table, and some are missing; sequencing was by immunoSEQ multiplex PCR. V and J calls and clone size are those listed in that table; D and trimming were worked out from the DNA. The sample yields 150,000 to 200,000 clones, around 82% seen once. In regard to this clone: Within the sample, other DNA sequences also encode this same CDR3.

Germline V gene sequence: CDR1 KGHSH, CDR2 LQKENI. The V end lost 2 bases, the J end lost 3 bases, and 7 bases lay between the germline ends. CDR3 length equals 13 residues. This sequence was found in an older woman with acute COVID-19. The chain has TRBV18 and TRBJ2-5; D is unclear. Sequencing used PBMCs or T cells enriched from blood (not recorded which). CDR3 sequence: CASSPGSEETQYF. The CDR3 DNA reads as TGTGCCAGCTCACCAGGCTCTGAAGAGACCCAGTACTTC.